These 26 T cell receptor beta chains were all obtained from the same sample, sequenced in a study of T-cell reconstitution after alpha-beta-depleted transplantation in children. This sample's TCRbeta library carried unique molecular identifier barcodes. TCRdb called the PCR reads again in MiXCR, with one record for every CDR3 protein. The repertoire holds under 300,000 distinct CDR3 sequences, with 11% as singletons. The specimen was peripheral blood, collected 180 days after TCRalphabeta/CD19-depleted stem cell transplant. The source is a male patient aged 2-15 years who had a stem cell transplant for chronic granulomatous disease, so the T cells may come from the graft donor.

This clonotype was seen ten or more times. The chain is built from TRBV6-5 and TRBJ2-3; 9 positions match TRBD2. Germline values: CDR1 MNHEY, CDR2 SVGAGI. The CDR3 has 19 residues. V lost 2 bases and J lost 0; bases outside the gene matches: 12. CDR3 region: CASSYAGGALAGSTDTQYF. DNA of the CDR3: TGTGCCAGCAGTTACGCCGGGGGGGCACTAGCGGGTAGCACAGATACGCAGTATTTT.

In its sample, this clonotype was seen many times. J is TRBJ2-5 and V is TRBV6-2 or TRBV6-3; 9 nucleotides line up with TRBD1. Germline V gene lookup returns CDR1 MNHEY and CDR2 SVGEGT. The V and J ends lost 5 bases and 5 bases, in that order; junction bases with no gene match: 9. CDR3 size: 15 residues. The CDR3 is CASSRPGTGQETQYF. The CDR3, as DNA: TGTGCCAGCAGTCGACCCGGGACAGGGCAGGAGACCCAGTACTTC.

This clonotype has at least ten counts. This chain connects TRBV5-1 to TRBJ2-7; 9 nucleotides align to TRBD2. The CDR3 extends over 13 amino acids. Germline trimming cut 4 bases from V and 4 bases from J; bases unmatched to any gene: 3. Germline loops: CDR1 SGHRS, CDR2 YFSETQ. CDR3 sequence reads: CASSPSGRYEQYF. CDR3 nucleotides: TGCGCCAGCAGCCCCAGCGGGAGGTACGAGCAGTACTTC.

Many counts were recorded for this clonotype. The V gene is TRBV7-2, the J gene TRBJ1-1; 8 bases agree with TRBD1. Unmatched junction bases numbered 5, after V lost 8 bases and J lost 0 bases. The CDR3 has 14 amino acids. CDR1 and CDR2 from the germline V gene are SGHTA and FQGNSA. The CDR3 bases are TGTGCCAGCGGTCCCAGGGGGCTGAACACTGAAGCTTTCTTT. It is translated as CASGPRGLNTEAFF.

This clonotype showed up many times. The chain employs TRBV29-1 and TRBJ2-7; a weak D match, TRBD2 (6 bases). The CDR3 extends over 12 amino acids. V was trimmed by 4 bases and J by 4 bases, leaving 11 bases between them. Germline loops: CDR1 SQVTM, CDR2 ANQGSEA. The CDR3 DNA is TGCAGCGTTGGGGACTCGGGTTACGAGCAGTACTTC. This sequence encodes CSVGDSGYEQYF.

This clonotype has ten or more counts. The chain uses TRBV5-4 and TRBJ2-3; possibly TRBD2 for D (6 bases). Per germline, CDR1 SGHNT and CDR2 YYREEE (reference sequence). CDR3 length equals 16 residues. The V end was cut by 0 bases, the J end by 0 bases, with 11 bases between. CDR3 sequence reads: CASSLGGVLSTDTQYF. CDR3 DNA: TGTGCCAGCAGCTTGGGGGGGGTTTTGAGCACAGATACGCAGTATTTT.

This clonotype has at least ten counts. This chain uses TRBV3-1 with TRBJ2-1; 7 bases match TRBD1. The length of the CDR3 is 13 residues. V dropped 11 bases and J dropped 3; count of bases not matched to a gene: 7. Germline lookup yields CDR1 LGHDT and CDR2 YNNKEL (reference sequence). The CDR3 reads CASKGTVYNEQFF. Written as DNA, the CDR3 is TGTGCCTCCAAGGGGACAGTCTACAATGAGCAGTTCTTC.

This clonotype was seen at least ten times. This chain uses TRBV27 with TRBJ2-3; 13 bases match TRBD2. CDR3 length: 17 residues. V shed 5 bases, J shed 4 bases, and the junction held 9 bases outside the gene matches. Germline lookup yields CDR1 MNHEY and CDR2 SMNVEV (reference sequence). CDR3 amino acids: CASSHLRTSGRADTQYF. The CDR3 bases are TGTGCCAGCAGTCACCTCCGGACTAGCGGGAGAGCAGATACGCAGTATTTT.

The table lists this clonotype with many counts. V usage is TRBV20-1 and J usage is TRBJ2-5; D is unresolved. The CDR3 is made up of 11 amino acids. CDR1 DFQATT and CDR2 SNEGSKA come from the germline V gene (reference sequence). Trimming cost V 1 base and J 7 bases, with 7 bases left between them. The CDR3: CSARASGTQYF. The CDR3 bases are TGCAGTGCTAGAGCTAGTGGGACCCAGTACTTC.

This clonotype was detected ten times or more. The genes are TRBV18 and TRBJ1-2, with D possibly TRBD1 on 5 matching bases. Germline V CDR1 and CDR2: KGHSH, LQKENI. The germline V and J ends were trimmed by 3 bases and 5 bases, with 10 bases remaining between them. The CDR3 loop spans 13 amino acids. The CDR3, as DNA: TGTGCCAGCTCACCTTCGGACATTTATGGCTACACCTTC. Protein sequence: CASSPSDIYGYTF. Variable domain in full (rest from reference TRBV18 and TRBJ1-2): NAGVMQNPRHLVRRRGQEARLRCSPMKGHSHVYWYRQLPEEGLKFMVYLQKENIIDESGMPKERFSAEFPKEGPSILRIQQVVRGDSAAYFCASSPSDIYGYTFGSGTRLTVV.

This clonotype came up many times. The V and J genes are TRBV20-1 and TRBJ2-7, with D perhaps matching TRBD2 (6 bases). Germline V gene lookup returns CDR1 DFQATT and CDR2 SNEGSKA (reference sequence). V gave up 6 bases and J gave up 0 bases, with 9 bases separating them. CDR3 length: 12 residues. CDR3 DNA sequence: TGCAGTGCGTACGGGAGCTCCTACGAGCAGTACTTC. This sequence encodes CSAYGSSYEQYF.

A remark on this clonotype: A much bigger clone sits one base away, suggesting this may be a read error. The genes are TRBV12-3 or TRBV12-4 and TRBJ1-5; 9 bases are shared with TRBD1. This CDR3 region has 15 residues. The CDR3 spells CASSQGQGTDQPRHF. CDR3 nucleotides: TGTGCCAGCAGTCAGGGACAGGGAACGGATCAGCCCCGGCATTTT.

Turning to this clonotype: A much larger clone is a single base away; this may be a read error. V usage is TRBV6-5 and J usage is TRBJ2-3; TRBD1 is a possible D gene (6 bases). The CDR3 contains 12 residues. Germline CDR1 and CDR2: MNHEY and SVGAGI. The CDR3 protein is CASSRDTDTRYF. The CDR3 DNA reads TGTGCCAGCAGTAGGGACACAGATACGCGGTATTTT.

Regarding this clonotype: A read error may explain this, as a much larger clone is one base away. CDR3 amino acids: CASSARTSGGGQPPSGANVVTF. The DNA for the CDR3 is TGTGCCAGCAGCGCAAGGACTAGCGGGGGGGGCCAGCCCCCCTCTGGGGCCAACGTCGTGACTTTC. V usage is TRBV4-2 and J usage is TRBJ2-6, with 15 bases that match TRBD2. CDR3 size: 22 residues. The V gene's germline CDR1 is LGHNA and CDR2 YNFKEQ.

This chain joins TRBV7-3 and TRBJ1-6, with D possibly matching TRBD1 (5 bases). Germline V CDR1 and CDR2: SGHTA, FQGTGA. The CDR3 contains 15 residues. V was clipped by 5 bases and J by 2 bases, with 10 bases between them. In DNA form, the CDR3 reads TGTGCCAGCAGCCGAGACAGCCCCTATAATTCACCCCTCCACTTT. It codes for CASSRDSPYNSPLHF.

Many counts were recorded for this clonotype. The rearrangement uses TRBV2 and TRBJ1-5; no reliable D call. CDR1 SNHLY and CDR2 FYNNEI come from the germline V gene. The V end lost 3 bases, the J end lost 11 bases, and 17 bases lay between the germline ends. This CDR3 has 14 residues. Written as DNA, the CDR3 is TGTGCCAGCAGTGATCGTTTCGGTTTTCTGACCCAGCATTTT. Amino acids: CASSDRFGFLTQHF.

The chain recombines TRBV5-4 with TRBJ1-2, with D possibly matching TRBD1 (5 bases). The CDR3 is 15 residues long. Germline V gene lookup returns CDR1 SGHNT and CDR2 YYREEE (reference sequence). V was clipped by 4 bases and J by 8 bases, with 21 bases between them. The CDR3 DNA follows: TGTGCCAGCAGCCCAGGAAACCGGGACGGAGGCGGCTACACCTTC. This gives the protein CASSPGNRDGGGYTF.

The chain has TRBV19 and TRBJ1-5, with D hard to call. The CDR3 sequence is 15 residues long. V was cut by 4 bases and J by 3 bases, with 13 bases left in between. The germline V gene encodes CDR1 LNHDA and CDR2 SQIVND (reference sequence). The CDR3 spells CASSTHTEHNQPQHF. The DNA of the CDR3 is TGTGCCAGTAGTACTCATACCGAACACAATCAGCCCCAGCATTTT. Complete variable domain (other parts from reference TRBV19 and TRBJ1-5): DGGITQSPKYLFRKEGQNVTLSCEQNLNHDAMYWYRQDPGQGLRLIYYSQIVNDFQKGDIAEGYSVSREKKESFPLTVTSAQKNPTAFYLCASSTHTEHNQPQHFGDGTRLSIL.

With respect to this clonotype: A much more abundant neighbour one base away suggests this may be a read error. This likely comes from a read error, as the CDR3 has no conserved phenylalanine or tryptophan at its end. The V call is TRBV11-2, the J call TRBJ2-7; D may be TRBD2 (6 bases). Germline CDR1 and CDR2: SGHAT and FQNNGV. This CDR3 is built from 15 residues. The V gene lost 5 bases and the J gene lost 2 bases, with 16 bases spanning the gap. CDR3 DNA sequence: TGTGCCAGCAGCCTACAAGGCGGGGCGGCCTACGAGCAGTACTCC. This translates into CASSLQGGAAYEQYS.

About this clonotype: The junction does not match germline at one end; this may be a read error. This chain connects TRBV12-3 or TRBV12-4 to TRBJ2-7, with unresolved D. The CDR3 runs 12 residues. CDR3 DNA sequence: TGTGCCACCAGTTTACGGGCCTACGAGCAGTACTTC. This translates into CATSLRAYEQYF.

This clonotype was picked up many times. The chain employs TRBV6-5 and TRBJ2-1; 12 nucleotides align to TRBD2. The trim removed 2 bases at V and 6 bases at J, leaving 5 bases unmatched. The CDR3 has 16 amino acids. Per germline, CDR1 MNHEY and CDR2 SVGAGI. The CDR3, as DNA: TGTGCCAGCAGTTACCAACTAGCGGGAGGAGTCAATGAGCAGTTCTTC. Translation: CASSYQLAGGVNEQFF.

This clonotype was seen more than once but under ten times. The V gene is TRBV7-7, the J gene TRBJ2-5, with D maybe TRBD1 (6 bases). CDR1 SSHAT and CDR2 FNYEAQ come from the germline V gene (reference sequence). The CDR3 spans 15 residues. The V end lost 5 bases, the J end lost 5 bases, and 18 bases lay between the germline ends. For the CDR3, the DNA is TGTGCCAGCAGCCCCCGGGACATCTCAGCGGAGACCCAGTACTTC. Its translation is CASSPRDISAETQYF.

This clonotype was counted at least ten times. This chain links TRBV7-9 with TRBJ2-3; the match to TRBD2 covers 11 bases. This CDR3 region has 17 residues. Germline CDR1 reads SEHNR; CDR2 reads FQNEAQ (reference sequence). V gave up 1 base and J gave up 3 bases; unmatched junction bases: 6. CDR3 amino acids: CASSLGMTSGATDTQYF. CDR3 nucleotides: TGTGCCAGCAGCTTAGGGATGACTAGCGGGGCTACAGATACGCAGTATTTT.

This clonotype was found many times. This CDR3 is CASRQGSSETQYF. The CDR3 coding sequence is TGTGCCAGCCGCCAGGGGAGCTCTGAGACCCAGTACTTC. The rearrangement links TRBV5-4 to TRBJ2-5; perhaps TRBD1 as D (6 bases). CDR3 length equals 13 residues. The germline gives CDR1 SGHNT, CDR2 YYREEE (reference sequence). Trimming removed 7 bases from V and 5 bases from J, with 15 bases in between.

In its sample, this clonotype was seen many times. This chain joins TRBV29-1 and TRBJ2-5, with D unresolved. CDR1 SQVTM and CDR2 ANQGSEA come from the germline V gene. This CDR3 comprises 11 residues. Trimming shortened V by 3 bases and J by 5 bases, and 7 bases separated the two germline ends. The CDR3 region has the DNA TGCAGCGTTGATTTGGGGGAGACCCAGTACTTC. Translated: CSVDLGETQYF.

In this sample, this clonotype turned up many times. The DNA for the CDR3 is TGTGCCAGCAGCGTAGGAAAAGGACTAGCGGGGTACCAAGAGACCCAGTACTTC. Amino acid sequence: CASSVGKGLAGYQETQYF. The chain links TRBV9 to TRBJ2-5; 12 bases are shared with TRBD2. The CDR3 length is 18 residues. With V trimmed by 0 bases and J by 0 bases, 6 bases remained unmatched. In germline, CDR1 is SGDLS, CDR2 YYNGEE.